A selection of T cell receptor beta chains follows, all from one sample in a study of early T cells in non-severe SARS-CoV-2 infection. TCRdb reprocessed the 5' RACE reads with MiXCR, giving one entry per CDR3 protein. The data hold approximately 110,000 distinct CDR3 sequences, with under 15% observed a single time. Source material: whole blood. The source is an adult who was a healthcare worker with PCR-confirmed SARS-CoV-2 infection or an uninfected control (not recorded which). The CDR3 runs from the conserved cysteine through the conserved F or W. A D gene is named only where the DNA matches it firmly. Size is omitted from some rows. Given values are once, few, many or a class for expanded clones.

size,V,J,D,DNA,CDR3
.,TRBV4-1,TRBJ2-5,.,TGCGCCAGCAGCCAGAGCGGGTTATACCAAGAGACCCAGTACTTC,CASSQSGLYQETQYF
few,TRBV7-8,TRBJ1-4,.,TGTGCCAGCAGCTTAGCGATGGAAGGGGAGAGTGAAAAACTGTTTTTT,CASSLAMEGESEKLFF
few,TRBV5-1,TRBJ1-3,TRBD1,TGCGCCAGCAGCATAGGACAGGGATGGGCTGGAAACACCATATATTTT,CASSIGQGWAGNTIYF
.,TRBV12-3/TRBV12-4,TRBJ1-5,.,TGTGCCAGCAGCTCAACCGACGGGCAGCCCCAGCATTTT,CASSSTDGQPQHF
few,TRBV2,TRBJ2-5,.,TGTGCCAGCGGATTACTACAGGGAGGCGAAGAGACCCAGTACTTC,CASGLLQGGEETQYF
many,TRBV18,TRBJ1-1,TRBD1,TGTGCCAGCTCACGGGGACAGACTACTGAAGCTTTCTTT,CASSRGQTTEAFF
few,TRBV24-1,TRBJ2-1,.,TGTGCCACCAGTGACCCCAAGGGCGGGGCCGGAGGGTACAATGAGCAGTTCTTC,CATSDPKGGAGGYNEQFF
.,TRBV29-1,TRBJ1-2,.,TGCAGCGTTGCGGCGGTTAAGGAGGCATCGGGTGGAGGCTACACCTTC,CSVAAVKEASGGGYTF
.,TRBV20-1,TRBJ1-1,.,TGCAGTGCTAGACGGCAGGGACTTATGAACACTGAAGCTTTCTTT,CSARRQGLMNTEAFF
.,TRBV9,TRBJ2-1,.,TGTGCCAGCAGCGTAGGGGTAGGAGGGGGATACTACAATGAGCAGTTCTTC,CASSVGVGGGYYNEQFF
few,TRBV6-6,TRBJ1-2,.,TGTGCCAGCAGTTACCCGGGTGCGGGGGGCGGCTACACCTTC,CASSYPGAGGGYTF
.,TRBV29-1,TRBJ1-1,.,TGCAGCGTTAATCAGGGGCCTGAAGCTTTCTTT,CSVNQGPEAFF
few,TRBV19,TRBJ1-6,.,TGTGCCACTGCCCAGGGTATCGATTCACCCCTCCACTTT,CATAQGIDSPLHF
.,TRBV11-2,TRBJ1-2,.,TGTGCCAGCAGCTTAGGGGCAGGGCTCTATGGCTACACCTTC,CASSLGAGLYGYTF
.,TRBV3-1,TRBJ1-2,.,TGTGCCAGCAGCCAACCCTGGGACGCAGTTTATGGCTACACCTTC,CASSQPWDAVYGYTF
many,TRBV12-3/TRBV12-4,TRBJ1-1,.,TGTGCCAGCAGTTTAGGAGGAATAGAAGCTTTCTTT,CASSLGGIEAFF
few,TRBV7-9,TRBJ1-2,TRBD1,TGTGCCAGCAGCTCAGTGGACAGGGGATACACCTTC,CASSSVDRGYTF
.,TRBV20-1,TRBJ2-7,.,TGCAGTGCCACCCACAGGGAGAAGGGCTCCTACGAGCAGTACTTC,CSATHREKGSYEQYF
once,TRBV12-3/TRBV12-4,TRBJ2-1,.,TGTGCCAGCGGGTCCGAATTGAACAATGAGCAGTTCTTC,CASGSELNNEQFF
.,TRBV5-1,TRBJ2-7,TRBD1,TGCGCCAGCAGGAAAGGGACAGCTTTTAACTACGAGCAGTACTTC,CASRKGTAFNYEQYF
.,TRBV29-1,TRBJ2-5,.,TGCAGCGTTTTATCAACAGTGGAGACCCAGTACTTC,CSVLSTVETQYF
many,TRBV10-3,TRBJ2-2,TRBD1,TGTGCCATCAGCGGACAGGGAAAGCAAACCGGGGAGCTGTTTTTT,CAISGQGKQTGELFF
few,TRBV20-1,TRBJ2-7,.,TGCAGTGCTAGAGTGGCGGATCACCCCTACGAGCAGTACTTC,CSARVADHPYEQYF
few,TRBV5-1,TRBJ1-4,.,TGCGCCAGCAGCTTAGCAGGCGTGCTAAATGAAAAACTGTTTTTT,CASSLAGVLNEKLFF
.,TRBV5-1,TRBJ1-6,.,TGCGCCAGCAGCAACGGGGCCGCGGATTCACCCCTCCACTTT,CASSNGAADSPLHF
few,TRBV9,TRBJ2-7,TRBD1,TGTGCCAGCAGCCCGAGACAGGGCGTTTCGGGTGACGAGCAGTACTTC,CASSPRQGVSGDEQYF
few,TRBV30,TRBJ1-2,.,TGTGCCTGGAGTGTTGGCGTGTATGGCTACACCTTC,CAWSVGVYGYTF
.,TRBV9,TRBJ2-3,.,TGTGCCAGCAGCCCCTCCCCGGGATTACGGGATACGCAGTATTTT,CASSPSPGLRDTQYF
few,TRBV18,TRBJ1-1,.,TGTGCCAGCTCACCTTTCGGGGGCGCGAACACTGAAGCTTTCTTT,CASSPFGGANTEAFF
few,TRBV20-1,TRBJ2-1,TRBD2,TGCAGTGCTCCGGGACTAGCGGCTTACAATGAGCAGTTCTTC,CSAPGLAAYNEQFF
many,TRBV27,TRBJ2-1,TRBD2,TGTGCCAGCAGTTTACTCGGGACTAACCACAATGAGCAGTTCTTC,CASSLLGTNHNEQFF
.,TRBV10-2,TRBJ2-4,TRBD2,TGCGCCAGCAGTATCGGGGGGGATAAAAACATTCAGTACTTC,CASSIGGDKNIQYF
.,TRBV7-9,TRBJ1-4,TRBD1,TGTGCCAGCAGCTTACAAGGACAGGGGAATAATGAAAAACTGTTTTTT,CASSLQGQGNNEKLFF
.,TRBV5-1,TRBJ2-7,.,TGCGCCAGCAGCCAGGGCGGTACTAGTAACTACGAGCAGTACTTC,CASSQGGTSNYEQYF
few,TRBV7-8,TRBJ1-6,TRBD1,TGTGCCAGCAGATACGGACAGGGAATCTATAATTCACCCCTCCACTTT,CASRYGQGIYNSPLHF
.,TRBV10-3,TRBJ1-2,.,TGTGCCATCACTGACCGGGACATGTATGGCTACACCTTC,CAITDRDMYGYTF
.,TRBV5-1,TRBJ2-1,TRBD2,TGCGCCAGCTCCGGGGGGAACTCCTACAATGAGCAGTTCTTC,CASSGGNSYNEQFF
few,TRBV20-1,TRBJ1-2,.,TGCAGTGCTGCTGATCTCGTTCGAGGCTACACCTTC,CSAADLVRGYTF
.,TRBV7-2,TRBJ1-6,.,TGTGCCAGCAGCCCCCACCTTTCACCCCTCCACTTT,CASSPHLSPLHF
.,TRBV10-1,TRBJ2-5,.,TGCGCCAGCAGCAGGGGAAGGGCTGAGACCCAGTACTTC,CASSRGRAETQYF
.,TRBV5-1,TRBJ1-4,TRBD1,TGCGCCAGCAGAACCGGGACAGCAACTAATGAAAAACTGTTTTTT,CASRTGTATNEKLFF
few,TRBV29-1,TRBJ1-1,.,TGCAGCGCTCCGACCCATGCAGGCACTGAAGCTTTCTTT,CSAPTHAGTEAFF
few,TRBV18,TRBJ2-7,TRBD2,TGTGCCAGCTCACCACTTGGACTAGCGGGGGACTACGAGCAGTACTTC,CASSPLGLAGDYEQYF
.,TRBV7-2,TRBJ2-7,.,TGTGCCAGCAGCCTCCCCGTGGCGGGACCTCAGTACTTC,CASSLPVAGPQYF
.,TRBV2,TRBJ2-5,TRBD2,TGTGCCAGCAGACCTGCTAGCGGGGGGACTCAAGAGACCCAGTACTTC,CASRPASGGTQETQYF
many,TRBV18,TRBJ2-2,.,TGCGCCTCCTCACCGAACACCGGGGAGCTGTTTTTT,CASSPNTGELFF
.,TRBV3-1,TRBJ1-2,TRBD1,TGTGCCAGCAGCAAGAAAACCCGGGACAGGCGTTTTAACTATGGCTACACCTTC,CASSKKTRDRRFNYGYTF
.,TRBV5-1,TRBJ1-1,.,TGCGCCAGCAACAGGGATCGGGACACTGAAGCTTTCTTT,CASNRDRDTEAFF
many,TRBV6-6,TRBJ1-5,.,TGTGCCAGCCGCTTGGCGGGGTTTCAGCCCCAGCATTTT,CASRLAGFQPQHF
.,TRBV7-2,TRBJ1-2,TRBD1,TGTGCCAGCAGCTTAATGGCAGGGGGCACTGGCTACACCTTC,CASSLMAGGTGYTF
few,TRBV9,TRBJ1-6,.,TGTGCCAGCACCGTTTACTATGGGGGAAGGAATTCACCCCTCCACTTT,CASTVYYGGRNSPLHF
.,TRBV3-1,TRBJ2-2,.,TGTGCCAGCAGCCATACAGGGATCTTCACCGGGGAGCTGTTTTTT,CASSHTGIFTGELFF
.,TRBV10-3,TRBJ2-3,.,TGTGCCACCCTAAGCACAGATACGCAGTATTTT,CATLSTDTQYF
.,TRBV6-1,TRBJ2-3,TRBD2,TGTGCCAGCAAAACGGGACTAGCGGGGGGCATTTATAGCACAGATACGCAGTATTTT,CASKTGLAGGIYSTDTQYF
few,TRBV7-2,TRBJ2-1,TRBD2,TGTGCCAGCAGCTTATCCAGCGGGGGCCCTCACTCCTACAATGAGCAGTTCTTC,CASSLSSGGPHSYNEQFF
few,TRBV7-9,TRBJ2-2,TRBD2,TGTGCCAGCAGCCGAGCGGGAGCGAACACCGGGGAGCTGTTTTTT,CASSRAGANTGELFF
.,TRBV3-1,TRBJ2-5,.,TGTGTCAGCAGCCAAGATTCTACTAGGCAGTACTTC,CVSSQDSTRQYF